In this sample, the clone carrying this TCR beta chain turned up a few times. Its matching antigen is unknown. Since all of the isolated RNA was reverse transcribed, expressed TCRB transcripts were what got sequenced. Profiled with immunoSEQ multiplex PCR; TCRdb holds only in-frame clones, not every one. Seen here are some 360,000 clones, roughly 9.8% observed once, and the top ten hold roughly 0.6%. The source of the sample is a study of beta chain features in type 1 diabetes. Study results and limitations: Moderately but significantly shorter TCRB CDR3s were found in Type 1 diabetes patients in all four CD4+ subsets. More deletions and fewer insertions at VDJ junctions were found in patients with type 1 diabetes.

Germline V lookup: CDR1 SNHLY, CDR2 FYNNEI. Trimming cost V 9 bases and J 2 bases; bases outside gene matches: 4. CDR3 length equals 12 residues. The chain is built from TRBV2 and TRBJ2-7, with 7 bases lining up with TRBD1. The sequenced material came from central memory CD4+ T cells from blood. The clonotype originates from a man under 40 with type 1 diabetes. The DNA of the CDR3 is TGTGCCAGTTACAGGGGCACCTACGAGCAGTACTTC. This codes for CASYRGTYEQYF.